This note documents a single T cell receptor (beta chain) sequence. These data belong to a study of blood T cell dynamics during melanoma immunotherapy. The overall study: First-line therapy was either pembrolizumab or nivolumab with ipilimumab for metastatic melanoma.

CDR1 is GTSNPN and CDR2 is SVGIG in the germline V gene (reference sequence). V shed 1 base and J 4 bases; nucleotides not matched to a gene: 0. The CDR3 sequence is 13 residues long. Method: immunoSEQ multiplex PCR; TCRdb's copy keeps in-frame clones and lacks some. The sample lists about 11,000 clones; around 82% were seen once. Indicated time point: week 3, after first cycle of checkpoint inhibitor. Samples come from before therapy and from week 3 after the first blockade cycle. Patients with prior systemic cancer treatment, concomitant immunosuppressants, or other active malignancies were excluded.

Sequenced here: blood, sampled from a patient treated with checkpoint blockade. The sequence was obtained from a human donor with melanoma. This chain connects TRBV30 to TRBJ2-3; TRBD2 matches 9 bases. The CDR3 DNA reads TGTGCCTGGAGTGGCGGGGGGGCAGATACGCAGTATTTT. Its translation: CAWSGGGADTQYF.